These 17 T cell receptor beta chains came from one sample sequenced in a study of T cell responses to AZD1222 COVID-19 vaccine. Sequencing was performed with immunoSEQ multiplex PCR; in TCRdb, only in-frame clones are kept and a portion is missing. The sample gives under 150,000 clones, about 90% of which show up once; 1.5% to 2% is in the top ten. Sequenced material: peripheral blood, taken 28 days after the second AZD1222 dose. The receptors shown here come from an adult who received the AZD1222 COVID-19 vaccine.

The CDR3 region is CASGNPAGQGRDTQYF. CDR3 coding DNA: TGTGCCAGCGGTAACCCGGCGGGACAGGGGAGAGATACGCAGTATTTT. The chain joins TRBV28 to TRBJ2-3, with 10 bases aligning to TRBD1. CDR3 length: 16 amino acids. CDR1 and CDR2 from the germline V gene are MDHEN and SYDVKM. The V gene end was trimmed by 8 bases and the J gene end by 5 bases; junction bases not matched to a gene: 13.

CDR3 loop: CASRPPGGEQYF. The CDR3 bases are TGTGCCAGCAGACCACCCGGGGGCGAGCAGTACTTC. The chain carries TRBV28 and TRBJ2-7, with a possible D match to TRBD2 (6 bases). V lost 6 bases and J lost 6, with 12 bases in between. The CDR3 consists of 12 residues. Per germline, CDR1 MDHEN and CDR2 SYDVKM.

The CDR3 sequence is CASRFNRGGDTEAFF. CDR3 DNA sequence: TGTGCCAGCAGGTTTAACAGGGGAGGCGACACTGAAGCTTTCTTT. The V gene is TRBV6-5, the J gene TRBJ1-1, with 7 bases lining up with TRBD1. Germline loops: CDR1 MNHEY, CDR2 SVGAGI. The CDR3 extends over 15 amino acids. After removal of 6 bases from V and 3 bases from J, the junction contained 10 bases not matched to a gene.

The chain links TRBV6-2 or TRBV6-3 to TRBJ1-1; D ambiguous. V lost 5 bases to trimming and J lost 2 bases, with 15 bases between them. Germline CDR1 reads MNHEY; CDR2 reads SVGEGT. The length of the CDR3 is 15 residues. This CDR3 reads CASSRGPSLNTEAFF. CDR3 nucleotide sequence: TGTGCCAGCAGTCGGGGTCCGTCGCTAAACACTGAAGCTTTCTTT.

The genes are TRBV28 and TRBJ2-7, with 11 bases fitting TRBD2. This CDR3 spans 15 amino acids. Germline V lookup: CDR1 MDHEN, CDR2 SYDVKM. J was trimmed by 1 base and V by 10 bases; bases with no gene match: 9. CDR3 in amino acids: CATREVAGGSYEQYF. The CDR3 DNA reads as TGTGCCACCCGAGAGGTAGCGGGAGGGTCCTACGAGCAGTACTTC.

In nucleotides, the CDR3 is TGTGCCAGCAGCCCGATCGGGGATGGCTACACCTTC. This translates into CASSPIGDGYTF. The genes are TRBV9 and TRBJ1-2, with D uncertain. Looked up from germline, CDR1 is SGDLS and CDR2 is YYNGEE. V was cut by 4 bases and J by 6 bases, with 10 bases left in between. CDR3 length equals 12 residues.

The J gene is TRBJ2-7, the V gene TRBV10-2, with D unresolved. Germline V lookup: CDR1 WSHSY, CDR2 SAAADI. V shed 4 bases and J shed 3 bases, with 16 bases lying between them. The CDR3 extends over 15 amino acids. The CDR3 loop is CASSGLSSKGYEQYV. The CDR3 DNA sequence: TGCGCCAGCAGTGGCCTATCTTCGAAGGGCTACGAGCAGTACGTC.

CDR3 DNA: TGTGCCAGCAGCTTCGACCCGCTGCGACAGTGGACTTATTCACCCCTCCACTTT. As protein: CASSFDPLRQWTYSPLHF. The rearrangement links TRBV12-1 to TRBJ1-6. TRBV12-1 is tagged as a pseudogene. CDR3 length: 18 residues.

The gene calls are TRBV7-8 and TRBJ1-1; TRBD1 might be the D (6 bases). V lost 4 bases and J 1 base, leaving 7 bases between the germline ends. The CDR3 consists of 13 residues. Germline lookup yields CDR1 SGHVS and CDR2 FQNEAQ. DNA of the CDR3: TGTGCCAGCAGCTCACAGGGGAACACTGAAGCTTTCTTT. Protein: CASSSQGNTEAFF.

This clone was recorded a few times. This sequence joins TRBV18 and TRBJ2-1; TRBD1 or TRBD2 may be the D gene (5 bases each). V lost 4 bases to trimming and J lost 0 bases, with 16 bases between them. Germline values: CDR1 KGHSH, CDR2 LQKENI. There are 17 residues in the CDR3. CDR3 DNA sequence: TGTGCCAGCTCACGGGCTGGGGGACGCAGCTCCTACAATGAGCAGTTCTTC. This encodes CASSRAGGRSSYNEQFF.

The V call is TRBV12-3 or TRBV12-4, the J call TRBJ1-2; D uncertain. This CDR3 has 13 amino acids. Trimming took off 6 bases at V and 1 base at J, with 9 bases between the two ends. For the CDR3, the DNA is TGTGCCAGCAGCGACGAGTTTAACTATGGCTACACCTTC. It translates to CASSDEFNYGYTF.

V and J are TRBV28 and TRBJ2-7; 11 nucleotides align to TRBD1. The V and J ends lost 4 bases and 1 base, in that order; junction bases with no gene match: 9. Germline V gene lookup returns CDR1 MDHEN and CDR2 SYDVKM. The CDR3 consists of 17 residues. This chain's CDR3 is CASSSRDRGIESYEQYV. The CDR3 DNA sequence: TGTGCCAGCAGTTCCCGGGACAGGGGGATTGAATCCTACGAGCAGTACGTC.

The chain links TRBV6-1 to TRBJ2-7, with D possibly being TRBD2 (5 bases). The CDR3 runs to 15 residues. Germline CDR1 MNHNS, CDR2 SASEGT. V lost 0 bases to trimming and J lost 2 bases, with 11 bases between them. CDR3 protein: CASSEAPGKPYEQYF. CDR3 sequence (DNA): TGTGCCAGCAGTGAAGCACCGGGGAAGCCCTACGAGCAGTACTTC.

This chain links TRBV15 with TRBJ1-1; 8 bases are a match to TRBD1. Germline loops: CDR1 LNHNV, CDR2 YYDKDF (reference sequence). V shed 5 bases, J shed 4 bases, and the junction held 9 bases outside the gene matches. The CDR3 length is 15 residues. The chain's CDR3 is CATSGGQGLSTEAFF. As DNA, the CDR3 is TGTGCCACCAGCGGAGGACAGGGATTGAGCACTGAAGCTTTCTTT. Full variable domain (missing parts from reference TRBV15 and TRBJ1-1): DAMVIQNPRYQVTQFGKPVTLSCSQTLNHNVMYWYQQKSSQAPKLLFHYYDKDFNNEADTPDNFQSRRPNTSFCFLDIRSPGLGDTAMYLCATSGGQGLSTEAFFGQGTRLTVV.

This rearrangement joins TRBV6-5 to TRBJ1-3, with no clear D. Germline values: CDR1 MNHEY, CDR2 SVGAGI. V was shortened by 0 bases and J by 0 bases, with 9 bases between the two germline ends. This CDR3 has 16 amino acids. The CDR3 DNA sequence: TGTGCCAGCAGTTACTCGCCCGCATACTCTGGAAACACCATATATTTT. Translated: CASSYSPAYSGNTIYF.

The rearrangement links TRBV10-3 to TRBJ2-1; TRBD1 is a possible D gene (5 bases). The CDR3 extends over 13 amino acids. Germline assignment: CDR1 ENHRY and CDR2 SYGVKD. Trimming cost V 2 bases and J 10 bases, with 12 bases left between them. CDR3 protein: CAISERGNGEQFF. CDR3 bases: TGTGCCATCAGTGAGAGGGGAAACGGGGAGCAGTTCTTC.

The V call is TRBV9, the J call TRBJ2-2; 14 positions match TRBD2. Germline CDR1 is SGDLS and CDR2 is YYNGEE. The junction had 6 bases not matched to a gene; V was cut back by 0 bases and J by 2 bases. The CDR3 extends over 19 amino acids. The CDR3 DNA reads TGTGCCAGCAGCGTAGAGGGACTAGCGGGGGCCGGTAACACCGGGGAGCTGTTTTTT. This gives the protein CASSVEGLAGAGNTGELFF. The variable domain in full, completed from reference TRBV9 and TRBJ2-2, reads DSGVTQTPKHLITATGQRVTLRCSPRSGDLSVYWYQQSLDQGLQFLIQYYNGEERAKGNILERFSAQQFPDLHSELNLSSLELGDSALYFCASSVEGLAGAGNTGELFFGEGSRLTVL.